These 12 T cell receptor beta chains were sequenced from one sample in a study of shared clonotypes between healthy human individuals. Data came from immunoSEQ multiplex PCR; TCRdb stores just in-frame clones and leaves some out. The sample holds 550,000 to 850,000 clones, 55% to 80% seen once. Sequenced: memory CD4+ T cells sorted from blood. Subset here: CD45RA-negative fraction. The receptors shown here come from a woman in her twenties or thirties in good health.

V and J are TRBV7-8 and TRBJ2-7; a possible D gene is TRBD1 (5 bases). Germline values: CDR1 SGHVS, CDR2 FQNEAQ. The CDR3 is 15 amino acids. With 0 bases removed from V and 2 bases from J, the gap between germline ends came to 11 bases. The CDR3 DNA reads as TGTGCCAGCAGCTTAGCGACAGCCGATACCTACGAGCAGTACTTC. This translates into CASSLATADTYEQYF. The complete variable domain, with remaining parts taken from reference TRBV7-8 and TRBJ2-7, reads GAGVSQSPRYKVAKRGQDVALRCDPISGHVSLFWYQQALGQGPEFLTYFQNEAQLDKSGLPSDRFFAERPEGSVSTLKIQRTQQEDSAVYLCASSLATADTYEQYFGPGTRLTVT.

The V and J genes are TRBV28 and TRBJ2-3, with 11 bases lining up with TRBD2. The V segment lost 3 bases and the J segment 5 bases; nucleotides outside the gene matches: 7. Germline CDR1 and CDR2: MDHEN and SYDVKM. CDR3 size: 16 residues. The CDR3 region is CASSFSSTSGIDTQYF. The CDR3 DNA reads as TGTGCCAGCAGTTTTAGTTCGACTAGCGGGATAGATACGCAGTATTTT. Filled out from reference TRBV28 and TRBJ2-3, the complete variable domain reads DVKVTQSSRYLVKRTGEKVFLECVQDMDHENMFWYRQDPGLGLRLIYFSYDVKMKEKGDIPEGYSVSREKKERFSLILESASTNQTSMYLCASSFSSTSGIDTQYFGPGTRLTVL.

The V and J genes are TRBV9 and TRBJ2-1; no definite D call. The CDR3 has 16 amino acids. Germline V gene data show CDR1 as SGDLS and CDR2 as YYNGEE. V was cut by 6 bases and J by 0 bases, with 16 bases left in between. CDR3 in amino acids: CASTSRVSYSYNEQFF. The CDR3 nucleotides are TGTGCCAGCACCTCCCGGGTGTCCTACTCCTACAATGAGCAGTTCTTC.

This clone was detected only a few times. The chain links TRBV27 to TRBJ2-1, with a tentative D call TRBD2 (6 bases). The V end lost 3 bases, the J end lost 7 bases, and 16 bases lay between the germline ends. The germline gives CDR1 MNHEY, CDR2 SMNVEV (reference sequence). The CDR3 covers 15 residues. DNA of the CDR3: TGTGCCAGCAGTTTCCCGAGCGGGTCAAGGAATGAGCAGTTCTTC. Its translation: CASSFPSGSRNEQFF.

J is TRBJ1-2 and V is TRBV7-8; D not resolved. The CDR3 length is 13 residues. Trimming removed 2 bases at V and 8 bases at J, with 12 bases between. Germline CDR1 SGHVS, CDR2 FQNEAQ. The CDR3 sequence is CASSLTGRVGYTF. In DNA, the CDR3 is TGTGCCAGCAGCTTAACTGGTCGAGTGGGCTACACCTTC. The complete variable domain, with remaining parts taken from reference TRBV7-8 and TRBJ1-2, reads GAGVSQSPRYKVAKRGQDVALRCDPISGHVSLFWYQQALGQGPEFLTYFQNEAQLDKSGLPSDRFFAERPEGSVSTLKIQRTQQEDSAVYLCASSLTGRVGYTFGSGTRLTVV.

This clone was picked up a small number of times. The chain combines TRBV19 with TRBJ2-7, with 8 nucleotides matching TRBD2. CDR3 length: 14 residues. V dropped 9 bases and J dropped 5; count of bases not matched to a gene: 12. Germline CDR1 is LNHDA and CDR2 is SQIVND (reference sequence). CDR3 sequence reads: CASRRLASGHEQYF. The CDR3 DNA is TGTGCCAGCCGTCGACTAGCGTCAGGCCACGAGCAGTACTTC. The full variable domain, completed using reference TRBV19 and TRBJ2-7, is DGGITQSPKYLFRKEGQNVTLSCEQNLNHDAMYWYRQDPGQGLRLIYYSQIVNDFQKGDIAEGYSVSREKKESFPLTVTSAQKNPTAFYLCASRRLASGHEQYFGPGTRLTVT.

The chain recombines TRBV11-1 with TRBJ2-1; TRBD1 agrees at 8 bases. This CDR3 has 13 amino acids. CDR1 is SGHAT and CDR2 is FQDESV in the germline V gene (reference sequence). The J segment lost 6 bases and the V segment lost 4 bases, leaving 2 bases of the junction unmatched. The CDR3 region is CASSSDRGNEQFF. The CDR3 coding sequence is TGTGCCAGCAGCTCCGACAGGGGCAATGAGCAGTTCTTC.

The rearrangement links TRBV10-2 to TRBJ2-1; D possibly corresponds to TRBD2 (5 bases). The V end lost 3 bases, the J end lost 4 bases, and 16 bases lay between the germline ends. The CDR3 is made up of 16 amino acids. Looked up from germline, CDR1 is WSHSY and CDR2 is SAAADI. The CDR3 bases are TGCGCCAGCAGTGAAACGGGCGGGCCTAGGTACAATGAGCAGTTCTTC. As protein: CASSETGGPRYNEQFF.

There are a few counts of this clone. The chain recombines TRBV5-1 with TRBJ2-5, with D perhaps assigned TRBD1 or TRBD2 (5 bases each). V was cut by 7 bases and J by 4 bases, with 17 bases left in between. The CDR3 is 14 residues long. Germline CDR1 is SGHRS and CDR2 is YFSETQ. This chain's CDR3 is CASGDPGSGETQYF. For the CDR3, the DNA is TGCGCCAGCGGGGACCCGGGAAGTGGAGAGACCCAGTACTTC.

The chain has TRBV7-2 and TRBJ2-3; 8 nucleotides line up with TRBD2. The CDR3 covers 16 residues. CDR1 and CDR2 (germline): SGHTA, FQGNSA. V dropped 1 base and J dropped 0; count of bases not matched to a gene: 3. The CDR3 DNA reads TGTGCCAGCAGCTTAGTCGCTAGCGGGAGCACAGATACGCAGTATTTT. As protein: CASSLVASGSTDTQYF.

This clone has just a few counts. For the CDR3, the DNA is TGCGCCAGCAGCTCGTTCCAGTACACTAATGAAAAACTGTTTTTT. Protein sequence: CASSSFQYTNEKLFF. The V gene is TRBV5-1, the J gene TRBJ1-4; D call uncertain. In germline, CDR1 is SGHRS, CDR2 YFSETQ. The CDR3 totals 15 residues. Trimming took 3 bases from V and 2 from J, leaving 11 bases between them.

V is TRBV12-2 and J is TRBJ2-7; TRBD1, the table's D call, lacks a check against the DNA. TRBV12-2 is an annotated pseudogene. This CDR3 has 16 residues. The CDR3 reads CASRYSPGQGTYEQYF. CDR3 sequence (DNA): TGTGCAAGTCGCTATTCTCCGGGACAGGGCACCTACGAGCAGTACTTC.